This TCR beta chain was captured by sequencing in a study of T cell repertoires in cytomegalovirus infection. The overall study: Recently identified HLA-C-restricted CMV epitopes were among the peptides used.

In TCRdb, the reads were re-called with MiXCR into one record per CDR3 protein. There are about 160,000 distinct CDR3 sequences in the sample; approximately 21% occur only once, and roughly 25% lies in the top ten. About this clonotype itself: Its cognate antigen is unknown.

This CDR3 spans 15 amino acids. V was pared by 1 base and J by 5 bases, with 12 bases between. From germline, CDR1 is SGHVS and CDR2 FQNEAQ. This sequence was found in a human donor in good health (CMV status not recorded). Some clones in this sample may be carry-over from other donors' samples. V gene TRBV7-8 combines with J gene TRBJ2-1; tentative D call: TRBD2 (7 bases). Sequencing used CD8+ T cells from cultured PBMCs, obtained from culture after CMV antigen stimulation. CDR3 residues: CASSLDGGRNNEQFF. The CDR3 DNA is TGTGCCAGCAGCTTAGACGGGGGGCGGAACAATGAGCAGTTCTTC.